These 28 T cell receptor beta chains came from one sample sequenced in a study of cytomegalovirus exposure and HLA in healthy donors. The protocol was immunoSEQ multiplex PCR, while the TCRdb copy is restricted to in-frame clones and leaves out a portion. The sample has about 82,000 clones, 95% seen once. Sequencing was carried out using PBMCs. The receptors here all came from a woman aged 18-30 years in good health and CMV-seronegative.

This rearrangement joins TRBV7-2 to TRBJ2-6; TRBD2 matches 7 bases. Germline CDR1 SGHTA, CDR2 FQGNSA. This CDR3 spans 17 amino acids. V was pared by 4 bases and J by 0 bases, with 6 bases of the junction left unmatched. CDR3 sequence reads: CASSWDGRLSGANVLTF. As DNA, the CDR3 is TGTGCCAGCAGCTGGGACGGGAGGCTCTCTGGGGCCAACGTCCTGACTTTC.

The chain has TRBV27 and TRBJ2-2, with D maybe TRBD2 (6 bases). Looked up from germline, CDR1 is MNHEY and CDR2 is SMNVEV (reference sequence). The CDR3 has 15 residues. V lost 2 bases to trimming and J lost 6 bases, with 13 bases between them. Written as DNA, the CDR3 is TGTGCCAGCAGTTTAGGAGGGGTGGGGGCCGGGGAGCTGTTTTTT. Protein sequence: CASSLGGVGAGELFF.

This rearrangement joins TRBV18 to TRBJ1-1; possible D gene TRBD1, 5 bases. Trimming pared 5 bases from V and 3 bases from J, leaving 10 bases between. The germline V gene encodes CDR1 KGHSH and CDR2 LQKENI. CDR3 length: 13 residues. The CDR3 region has the DNA TGTGCCAGCTCATCAAAAGGGGACACTGAAGCTTTCTTT. Translation: CASSSKGDTEAFF.

In its sample, this clone was seen once. V is TRBV7-8 and J is TRBJ2-7, with 10 bases that match TRBD2. Germline V gene data show CDR1 as SGHVS and CDR2 as FQNEAQ. There are 16 residues in the CDR3. The trim removed 5 bases at V and 4 bases at J, leaving 11 bases unmatched. DNA of the CDR3: TGTGCCAGCAGCATACAAAGCGGGGGGGCCGGTTACGAGCAGTACTTC. This encodes CASSIQSGGAGYEQYF.

This chain uses TRBV6-1 with TRBJ2-7, with D perhaps TRBD2 (5 bases). The CDR3 sequence is 14 residues long. The germline V gene has CDR1 MNHNS and CDR2 SASEGT. Trimming cost V 2 bases and J 0 bases, with 8 bases left between them. CDR3: CASSERGLSYEQYF. The CDR3 nucleotides read TGTGCCAGCAGTGAAAGAGGGCTCTCCTACGAGCAGTACTTC.

The gene calls are TRBV5-1 and TRBJ2-5; 7 bases are shared with TRBD1. V lost 7 bases, J lost 3 bases, and 3 bases stayed unmatched. CDR1 is SGHRS and CDR2 is YFSETQ in the germline V gene. The CDR3 totals 12 residues. The DNA of the CDR3 is TGCGCCAGCTTAGGGACAGAAGAGACCCAGTACTTC. It encodes CASLGTEETQYF.

The chain is built from TRBV5-1 and TRBJ1-6; D perhaps matches TRBD1 (6 bases). CDR1 is SGHRS and CDR2 is YFSETQ in the germline V gene. V was clipped by 3 bases and J by 8 bases, with 12 bases between them. CDR3 length equals 14 residues. The CDR3 region is CASSSDSGDSPLHF. The CDR3 region has the DNA TGCGCCAGCAGCTCGGACAGTGGGGATTCACCCCTCCACTTT.

The chain couples TRBV7-9 to TRBJ1-1; TRBD1 matches at 8 bases. With V trimmed by 5 bases and J by 3 bases, 2 bases remained unmatched. This CDR3 spans 13 amino acids. Germline CDR1 SEHNR, CDR2 FQNEAQ (reference sequence). CDR3 nucleotide sequence: TGTGCCAGCAGCCTACAGGGGGACACTGAAGCTTTCTTT. Its translation is CASSLQGDTEAFF.

The chain employs TRBV5-8 and TRBJ2-3, with TRBD2 matching over 14 bases. V shed 4 bases and J 6 bases; nucleotides not matched to a gene: 4. The CDR3 has 15 amino acids. Germline lookup yields CDR1 SGHTS and CDR2 YDEGEE. The CDR3 DNA is TGTGCCAGCAGCCGGGGACTAGCGGGAGAGGATACGCAGTATTTT. Translating gives CASSRGLAGEDTQYF.

The chain couples TRBV7-2 to TRBJ1-4; 10 bases line up with TRBD1. V gave up 5 bases and J gave up 7 bases; unmatched junction bases: 4. The V gene's germline CDR1 is SGHTA and CDR2 FQGNSA. This CDR3 has 14 amino acids. CDR3 sequence: CASSRDRGGEKLFF. The CDR3 region has the DNA TGTGCCAGCAGCCGGGACAGGGGTGGTGAAAAACTGTTTTTT. The full variable domain, in which reference TRBV7-2 and TRBJ1-4 provide the parts outside the CDR3, is GAGVSQSPSNKVTEKGKDVELRCDPISGHTALYWYRQSLGQGLEFLIYFQGNSAPDKSGLPSDRFSAERTGGSVSTLTIQRTQQEDSAVYLCASSRDRGGEKLFFGSGTQLSVL.

The rearrangement uses TRBV2 and TRBJ2-3; D is uncertain. Germline loops: CDR1 SNHLY, CDR2 FYNNEI. CDR3 length: 13 residues. The ends were cut back, 3 bases at V and 2 bases at J, with 6 bases in the middle. The CDR3 DNA reads as TGTGCCAGCAGTGAGTACACCACAGATACGCAGTATTTT. Protein: CASSEYTTDTQYF.

This chain links TRBV27 with TRBJ2-3; possibly TRBD2 for D (6 bases). The CDR3 contains 14 residues. Trimming pared 5 bases from V and 4 bases from J, leaving 13 bases between. Germline-derived CDR1 and CDR2 are MNHEY and SMNVEV (reference sequence). CDR3 amino acids: CASSTRLVSDTQYF. CDR3 coding DNA: TGTGCCAGCAGTACCCGACTAGTCTCAGATACGCAGTATTTT.

The V call is TRBV30, the J call TRBJ1-1; TRBD1 might be the D (5 bases). Germline loops: CDR1 GTSNPN, CDR2 SVGIG (reference sequence). V lost 0 bases to trimming and J lost 10 bases, with 9 bases between them. The CDR3 sequence is 11 residues long. This CDR3 is CAWSVADIAFF. CDR3 in DNA: TGTGCCTGGAGTGTCGCGGACATAGCTTTCTTT.

The chain joins TRBV6-1 to TRBJ1-2; unclear D gene. Germline V CDR1 and CDR2: MNHNS, SASEGT. The CDR3 runs 13 residues. V lost 3 bases, J lost 6 bases, and 11 bases lay in between. The CDR3 loop reads CASSDPFPDGYTF. The CDR3 DNA reads TGTGCCAGCAGTGATCCCTTCCCGGATGGCTACACCTTC.

This chain joins TRBV7-2 and TRBJ2-5; D not certain. The CDR3 has 14 residues. V lost 5 bases, J lost 5 bases, and 15 bases lay in between. Germline V CDR1 and CDR2: SGHTA, FQGNSA. This CDR3 is CASSRNQVTETQYF. The CDR3 nucleotides are TGTGCCAGCAGCCGAAATCAGGTCACGGAGACCCAGTACTTC.

The rearrangement joins TRBV7-9 to TRBJ2-3; TRBD2 agrees at 10 bases. Germline V lookup: CDR1 SEHNR, CDR2 FQNEAQ (reference sequence). This CDR3 has 15 amino acids. The V gene end was trimmed by 5 bases and the J gene end by 5 bases; junction bases not matched to a gene: 7. Written as DNA, the CDR3 is TGTGCCAGCAGCCATGAGCGGGGGGGCCGAGATACGCAGTATTTT. This encodes CASSHERGGRDTQYF.

This CDR3 is CASTPWDRGLETQYF. In DNA form, the CDR3 reads TGTGCCAGCACCCCGTGGGACAGGGGGCTAGAGACCCAGTACTTC. This chain connects TRBV11-2 to TRBJ2-5, with 12 positions matching TRBD1. CDR3 size: 15 residues. The germline V gene encodes CDR1 SGHAT and CDR2 FQNNGV. After removal of 7 bases from V and 4 bases from J, the junction contained 7 bases not matched to a gene. The whole variable domain, filled in from reference TRBV11-2 and TRBJ2-5, reads EAGVAQSPRYKIIEKRQSVAFWCNPISGHATLYWYQQILGQGPKLLIQFQNNGVVDDSQLPKDRFSAERLKGVDSTLKIQPAKLEDSAVYLCASTPWDRGLETQYFGPGTRLLVL.

The chain employs TRBV7-9 and TRBJ2-7; 7 bases are shared with TRBD1. The junction had 4 bases not matched to a gene; V was cut back by 4 bases and J by 1 base. The CDR3 consists of 14 residues. Germline CDR1 is SEHNR and CDR2 is FQNEAQ (reference sequence). CDR3 protein: CASSYKTGSYEQYF. The CDR3 region has the DNA TGTGCCAGCAGCTACAAGACAGGGTCCTACGAGCAGTACTTC.

The chain links TRBV9 to TRBJ2-7; TRBD2 might be the D (7 bases). This CDR3 is 15 amino acids long. Germline V gene data show CDR1 as SGDLS and CDR2 as YYNGEE. V was clipped by 4 bases and J by 0 bases, with 14 bases between them. The DNA of the CDR3 is TGTGCCAGCAGCCCCGGCGGGGGCAACTCCTACGAGCAGTACTTC. Its translation: CASSPGGGNSYEQYF. The full variable domain, rest sourced from reference TRBV9 and TRBJ2-7, is DSGVTQTPKHLITATGQRVTLRCSPRSGDLSVYWYQQSLDQGLQFLIQYYNGEERAKGNILERFSAQQFPDLHSELNLSSLELGDSALYFCASSPGGGNSYEQYFGPGTRLTVT.

V usage is TRBV6-6 and J usage is TRBJ2-5, with TRBD2 matching over 8 bases. Unmatched junction bases numbered 12, after V lost 10 bases and J lost 2 bases. The CDR3 has 15 amino acids. Germline CDR1 is MNHNY and CDR2 is SVGAGI (reference sequence). CDR3 nucleotide sequence: TGTGCCACTGGCGGGGGCGGGGGGCTACAAGAGACCCAGTACTTC. Its protein is CATGGGGGLQETQYF.

This chain uses TRBV27 with TRBJ1-1; no firm D call. Between the trimmed V and J ends, which lost 3 bases and 4 bases, there was a span of 9 bases. CDR3 size: 13 residues. Germline CDR1 is MNHEY and CDR2 is SMNVEV (reference sequence). This CDR3 reads CASSLGRVTEAFF. CDR3 nucleotides: TGTGCCAGCAGTTTGGGTCGGGTCACTGAAGCTTTCTTT.

Only a few counts were recorded for this clone. The V and J genes are TRBV6-4 and TRBJ2-2, with D unclear. V shed 6 bases and J shed 3 bases, with 11 bases lying between them. The CDR3 has 14 residues. The germline V gene has CDR1 MRHNA and CDR2 SNTAGT. CDR3 coding DNA: TGTGCCAGCAGAGGCGACTCCGACACCGGGGAGCTGTTTTTT. Translated: CASRGDSDTGELFF.

This chain connects TRBV18 to TRBJ1-2; unclear D gene. With 3 bases removed from V and 0 bases from J, the gap between germline ends came to 20 bases. This CDR3 has 18 residues. CDR1 and CDR2 (germline): KGHSH, LQKENI. This CDR3 reads CASSPMGRVLGSNYGYTF. The CDR3 coding sequence is TGTGCCAGCTCACCCATGGGTCGGGTCCTCGGCTCTAACTATGGCTACACCTTC.

This chain uses TRBV28 with TRBJ1-2; 7 bases map to TRBD1. Trimming took 4 bases from V and 0 from J; bases not matched to a gene: 11. Germline CDR1 MDHEN, CDR2 SYDVKM. There are 17 residues in the CDR3. CDR3 residues: CASSSNRGRLANYGYTF. CDR3 coding DNA: TGTGCCAGCAGTTCTAACAGGGGTCGTTTAGCTAACTATGGCTACACCTTC.

This sequence joins TRBV7-9 and TRBJ2-2; D is unresolved. V was pared by 4 bases and J by 2 bases, with 2 bases between. The germline CDR1 and CDR2 sequences are SEHNR and FQNEAQ (reference sequence). The length of the CDR3 is 12 residues. DNA of the CDR3: TGTGCCAGCAGCTCAAACACCGGGGAGCTGTTTTTT. It translates to CASSSNTGELFF.

The chain carries TRBV18 and TRBJ1-1; 7 bases agree with TRBD1. V shed 0 bases and J 4 bases; nucleotides not matched to a gene: 5. CDR3 length equals 15 residues. From germline, CDR1 is KGHSH and CDR2 LQKENI. The CDR3 spells CASSPPRGARTEAFF. CDR3 bases: TGTGCCAGCTCACCACCCAGGGGGGCACGCACTGAAGCTTTCTTT.

The CDR3 bases are TGTGCCAGCAGCCCCCGGTCATTAGCCAAAAACATTCAGTACTTC. The encoded protein is CASSPRSLAKNIQYF. The chain carries TRBV9 and TRBJ2-4; D is unresolved. CDR1 is SGDLS and CDR2 is YYNGEE in the germline V gene. Trimming took off 4 bases at V and 0 bases at J, with 11 bases between the two ends. This CDR3 has 15 residues.

The chain has TRBV29-1 and TRBJ2-1, with a possible D match to TRBD1 (6 bases). CDR1 and CDR2 (germline): SQVTM, ANQGSEA. V gave up 7 bases and J gave up 8 bases, with 15 bases separating them. This CDR3 has 12 residues. The CDR3 here is CSAKIGGHEQFF. CDR3 nucleotide sequence: TGCAGCGCGAAAATTGGGGGCCATGAGCAGTTCTTC.